By share, the clone carrying this TCR beta chain counts as medium-sized. Its antigen is undetermined. The data stem from a study of T cell repertoires in aging, cancer and after chemotherapy. The overall study: Six age groups, ranging from 30 or younger to 70 or older, included the donors. Paired samples before and after chemotherapy came from glioblastoma patients receiving temozolomide-based therapy. Regarding the study as a whole: Loss of evenness, beyond lost richness, contributed to age-related TCR diversity decline in cancer patients.

Multiplex touch-down PCR with TRB-A/B primers amplified rearranged V-D-J TRB sequences. One entry per CDR3 protein, called by TCRdb with MiXCR from the multiplex PCR reads. In the table there are about 1,400 distinct CDR3 sequences, 20% to 25% of which are singletons. The template was genomic DNA from peripheral blood, not RNA. The specimen sequenced was blood. The sequence was collected from a human donor with a solid tumor.

CDR3 bases: TGTGCCAGCAGTCGCCGGGGCCGACCCGGTAGTTCCTACAATGAGCAGTTCTTC. It specifies CASSRRGRPGSSYNEQFF. This rearrangement joins TRBV27 to TRBJ2-1; D may correspond to TRBD1 or TRBD2 (5 bases each). The CDR3 has 18 residues. The germline gives CDR1 MNHEY, CDR2 SMNVEV (reference sequence). V shed 5 bases and J shed 1 base, with 21 bases lying between them.